The entry that follows covers one T cell receptor beta chain sequence. These data belong to a study of OX40 agonist ivuxolimab in advanced cancers. On the study more broadly: The dose-escalation cohort had hepatocellular carcinoma, melanoma, renal cell or head and neck cancer.

The assay was immunoSEQ multiplex PCR, and TCRdb's table has in-frame clones only and misses some. The sample shows roughly 89,000 clones, roughly 86% of them seen only once. The CDR3 is 16 residues long. CDR1 and CDR2 from the germline V gene are SGHDT and YYEEEE. Trimming took 3 bases from V and 3 from J; bases not matched to a gene: 7. The sequence was obtained from an adult with an advanced solid tumor such as melanoma, head and neck, liver or kidney cancer. This rearrangement joins TRBV5-6 to TRBJ2-5; TRBD2 matches 11 bases. Sequencing was performed on CD4+ or CD8+ T cells sorted from blood, taken in a trial of the OX40 agonist ivuxolimab. The CDR3 region is CASSSIAGGMKETQYF. Written as DNA, the CDR3 is TGTGCCAGCAGCTCCATAGCGGGGGGGATGAAAGAGACCCAGTACTTC. The whole variable domain, filled in from reference TRBV5-6 and TRBJ2-5, reads DAGVTQSPTHLIKTRGQQVTLRCSPKSGHDTVSWYQQALGQGPQFIFQYYEEEERQRGNFPDRFSGHQFPNYSSELNVNALLLGDSALYLCASSSIAGGMKETQYFGPGTRLLVL.